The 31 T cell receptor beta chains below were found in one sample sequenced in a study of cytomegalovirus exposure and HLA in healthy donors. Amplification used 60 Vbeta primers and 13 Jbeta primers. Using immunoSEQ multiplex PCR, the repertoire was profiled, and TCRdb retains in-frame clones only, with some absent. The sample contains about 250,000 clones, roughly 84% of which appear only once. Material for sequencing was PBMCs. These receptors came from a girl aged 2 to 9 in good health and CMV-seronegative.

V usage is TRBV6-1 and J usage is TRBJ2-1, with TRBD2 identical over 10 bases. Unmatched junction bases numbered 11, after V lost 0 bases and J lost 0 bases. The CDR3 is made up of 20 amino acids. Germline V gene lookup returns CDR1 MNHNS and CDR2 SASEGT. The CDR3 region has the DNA TGTGCCAGCAGTGAAGCGCGGCTAGCGGGAGTTTTGAGCTCCTACAATGAGCAGTTCTTC. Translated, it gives CASSEARLAGVLSSYNEQFF.

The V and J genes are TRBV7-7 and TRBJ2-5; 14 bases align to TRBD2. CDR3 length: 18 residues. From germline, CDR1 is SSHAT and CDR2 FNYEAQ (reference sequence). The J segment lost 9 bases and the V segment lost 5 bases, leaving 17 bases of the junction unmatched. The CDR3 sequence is CASSQTNLGLAGGGPQYF. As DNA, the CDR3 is TGTGCCAGCAGCCAAACCAATCTAGGACTAGCGGGGGGCGGTCCCCAGTACTTC.

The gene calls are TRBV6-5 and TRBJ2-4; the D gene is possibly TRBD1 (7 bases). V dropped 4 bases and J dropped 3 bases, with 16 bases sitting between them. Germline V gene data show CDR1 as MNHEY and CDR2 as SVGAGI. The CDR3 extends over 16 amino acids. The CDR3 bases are TGTGCCAGCAGTTCCCGACAGGGACTCGGCAAAAACATTCAGTACTTC. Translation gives CASSSRQGLGKNIQYF.

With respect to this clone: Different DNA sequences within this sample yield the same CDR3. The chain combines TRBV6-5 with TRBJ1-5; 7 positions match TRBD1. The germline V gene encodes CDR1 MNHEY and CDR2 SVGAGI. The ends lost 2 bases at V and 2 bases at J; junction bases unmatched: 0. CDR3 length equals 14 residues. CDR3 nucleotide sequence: TGTGCCAGCAGTTACGACAGGGGCAATCAGCCCCAGCATTTT. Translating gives CASSYDRGNQPQHF.

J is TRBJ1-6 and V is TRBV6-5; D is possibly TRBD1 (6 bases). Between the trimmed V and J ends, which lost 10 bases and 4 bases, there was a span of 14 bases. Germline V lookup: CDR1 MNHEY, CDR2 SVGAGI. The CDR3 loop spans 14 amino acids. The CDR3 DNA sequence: TGTGCCACCCGACCAGGGGATTATAATTCACCCCTCCACTTT. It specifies CATRPGDYNSPLHF.

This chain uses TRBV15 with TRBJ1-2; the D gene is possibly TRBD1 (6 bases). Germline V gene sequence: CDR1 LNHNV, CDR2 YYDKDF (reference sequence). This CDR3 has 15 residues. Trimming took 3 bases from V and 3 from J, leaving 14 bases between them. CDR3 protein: CATSSDRTTDYGYTF. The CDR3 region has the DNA TGTGCCACCAGCAGCGACAGGACAACCGACTATGGCTACACCTTC.

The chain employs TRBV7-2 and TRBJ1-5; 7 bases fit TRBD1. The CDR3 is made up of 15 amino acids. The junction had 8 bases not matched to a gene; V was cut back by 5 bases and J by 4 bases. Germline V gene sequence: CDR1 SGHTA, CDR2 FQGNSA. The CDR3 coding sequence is TGTGCCAGCAGCCGGGGGACAGCGCAAAATCAGCCCCAGCATTTT. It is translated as CASSRGTAQNQPQHF.

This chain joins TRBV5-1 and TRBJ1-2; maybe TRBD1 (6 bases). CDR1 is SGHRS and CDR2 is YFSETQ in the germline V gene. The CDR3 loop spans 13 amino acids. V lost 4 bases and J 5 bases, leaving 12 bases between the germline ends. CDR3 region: CASSQMDSYGYTF. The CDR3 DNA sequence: TGCGCCAGCAGCCAAATGGACAGTTATGGCTACACCTTC.

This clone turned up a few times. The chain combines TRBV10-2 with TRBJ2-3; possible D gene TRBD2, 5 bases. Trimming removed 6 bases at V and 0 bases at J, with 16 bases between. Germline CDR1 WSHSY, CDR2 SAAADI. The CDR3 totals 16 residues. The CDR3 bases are TGCGCCAGCAGCCCTGTGAGGGCTGCTAGCACAGATACGCAGTATTTT. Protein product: CASSPVRAASTDTQYF.

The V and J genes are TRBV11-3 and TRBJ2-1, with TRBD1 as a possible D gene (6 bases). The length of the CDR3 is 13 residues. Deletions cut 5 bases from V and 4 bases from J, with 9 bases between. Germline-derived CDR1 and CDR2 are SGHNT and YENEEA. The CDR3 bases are TGTGCCAGCAGCAAGGGACAATACAATGAGCAGTTCTTC. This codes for CASSKGQYNEQFF.

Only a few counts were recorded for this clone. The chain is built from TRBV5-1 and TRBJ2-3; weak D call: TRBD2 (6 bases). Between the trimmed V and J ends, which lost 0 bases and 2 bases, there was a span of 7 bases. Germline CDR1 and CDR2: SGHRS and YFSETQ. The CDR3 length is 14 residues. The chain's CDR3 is CASSLGDFTDTQYF. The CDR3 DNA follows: TGCGCCAGCAGCTTGGGGGACTTCACAGATACGCAGTATTTT.

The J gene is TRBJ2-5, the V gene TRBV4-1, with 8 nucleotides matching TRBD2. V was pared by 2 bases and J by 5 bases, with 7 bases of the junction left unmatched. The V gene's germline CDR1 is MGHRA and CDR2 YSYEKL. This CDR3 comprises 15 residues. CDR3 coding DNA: TGCGCCAGCAGCCAAACCTCCGGGAGGGGGGAGACCCAGTACTTC. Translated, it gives CASSQTSGRGETQYF.

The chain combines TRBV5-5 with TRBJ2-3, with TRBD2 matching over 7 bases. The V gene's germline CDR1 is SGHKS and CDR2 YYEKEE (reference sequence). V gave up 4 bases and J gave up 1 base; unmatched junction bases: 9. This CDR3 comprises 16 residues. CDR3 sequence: CASSPAGRGGTDTQYF. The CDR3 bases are TGTGCCAGCAGCCCCGCGGGACGGGGGGGCACAGATACGCAGTATTTT.

The CDR3 is CASSYRGTGNYGYTF. The CDR3 DNA sequence: TGTGCCAGCAGTTACCGTGGGACAGGGAACTATGGCTACACCTTC. The chain has TRBV6-5 and TRBJ1-2, with 9 positions matching TRBD1. CDR1 is MNHEY and CDR2 is SVGAGI in the germline V gene. J lost 2 bases, V lost 2 bases, and 3 bases had no gene match. The CDR3 loop spans 15 amino acids.

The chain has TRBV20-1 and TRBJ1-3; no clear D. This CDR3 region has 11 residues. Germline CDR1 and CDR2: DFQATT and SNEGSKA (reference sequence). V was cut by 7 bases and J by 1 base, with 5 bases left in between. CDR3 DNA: TGCAGTGGAGGATCTGGAAACACCATATATTTT. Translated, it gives CSGGSGNTIYF.

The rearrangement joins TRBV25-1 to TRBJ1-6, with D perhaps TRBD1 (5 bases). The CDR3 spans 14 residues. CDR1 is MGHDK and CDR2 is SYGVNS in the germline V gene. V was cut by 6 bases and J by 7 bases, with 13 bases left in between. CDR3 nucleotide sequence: TGTGCCAGCAGGGGGCTCGGTCCAAATTCACCCCTCCACTTT. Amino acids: CASRGLGPNSPLHF.

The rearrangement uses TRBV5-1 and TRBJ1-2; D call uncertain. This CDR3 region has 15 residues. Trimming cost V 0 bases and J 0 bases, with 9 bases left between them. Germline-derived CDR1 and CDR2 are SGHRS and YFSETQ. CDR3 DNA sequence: TGCGCCAGCAGCTTGGCGGCGGCTACTAACTATGGCTACACCTTC. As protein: CASSLAAATNYGYTF.

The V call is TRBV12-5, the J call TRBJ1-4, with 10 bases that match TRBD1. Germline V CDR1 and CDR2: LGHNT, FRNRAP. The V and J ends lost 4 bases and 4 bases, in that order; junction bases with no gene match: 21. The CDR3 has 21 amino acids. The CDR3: CASGSFPGTGERLLLNEKLFF. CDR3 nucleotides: TGTGCTAGTGGTTCCTTTCCAGGGACAGGGGAGCGGCTACTGCTTAATGAAAAACTGTTTTTT.

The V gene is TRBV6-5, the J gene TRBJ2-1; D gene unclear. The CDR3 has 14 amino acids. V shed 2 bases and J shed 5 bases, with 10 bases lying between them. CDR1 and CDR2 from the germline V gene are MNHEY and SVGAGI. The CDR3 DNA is TGTGCCAGCAGTTACGGGTTACGGGACAATGAGCAGTTCTTC. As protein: CASSYGLRDNEQFF.

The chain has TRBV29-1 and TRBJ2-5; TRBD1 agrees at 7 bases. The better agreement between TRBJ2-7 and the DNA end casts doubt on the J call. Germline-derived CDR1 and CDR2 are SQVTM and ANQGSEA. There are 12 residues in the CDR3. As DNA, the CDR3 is TGCAGCGTTGCAGGGGGCTCCTACGAGCAGTACTTC. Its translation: CSVAGGSYEQYF.

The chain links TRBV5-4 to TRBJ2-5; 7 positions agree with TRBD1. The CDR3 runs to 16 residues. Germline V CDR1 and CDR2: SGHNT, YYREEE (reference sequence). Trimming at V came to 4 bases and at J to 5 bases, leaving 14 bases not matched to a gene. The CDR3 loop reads CASSRDLPVRGETQYF. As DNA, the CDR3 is TGTGCCAGCAGCAGGGACCTGCCGGTCAGGGGGGAGACCCAGTACTTC.

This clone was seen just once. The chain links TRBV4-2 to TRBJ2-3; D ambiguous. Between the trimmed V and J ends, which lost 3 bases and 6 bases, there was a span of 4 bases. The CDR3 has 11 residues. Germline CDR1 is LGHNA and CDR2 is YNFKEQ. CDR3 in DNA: TGTGCCAGCAGCCACGCGGATACGCAGTATTTT. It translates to CASSHADTQYF.

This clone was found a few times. DNA for the CDR3: TGTGCCAGCAGCACCGGGGATACGCAGTATTTT. It codes for CASSTGDTQYF. The chain links TRBV5-4 to TRBJ2-3; D not certain. CDR1 and CDR2 from the germline V gene are SGHNT and YYREEE (reference sequence). This CDR3 contains 11 residues. Trimming took off 4 bases at V and 6 bases at J, with 6 bases between the two ends. The variable domain in full, with the rest retrieved from reference TRBV5-4 and TRBJ2-3, is ETGVTQSPTHLIKTRGQQVTLRCSSQSGHNTVSWYQQALGQGPQFIFQYYREEENGRGNFPPRFSGLQFPNYSSELNVNALELDDSALYLCASSTGDTQYFGPGTRLTVL.

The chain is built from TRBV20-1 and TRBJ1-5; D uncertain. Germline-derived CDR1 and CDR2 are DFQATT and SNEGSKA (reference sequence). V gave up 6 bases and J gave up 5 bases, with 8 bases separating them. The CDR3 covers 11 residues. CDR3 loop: CSAGEHQPQHF. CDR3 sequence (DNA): TGCAGTGCGGGCGAGCATCAGCCCCAGCATTTT.

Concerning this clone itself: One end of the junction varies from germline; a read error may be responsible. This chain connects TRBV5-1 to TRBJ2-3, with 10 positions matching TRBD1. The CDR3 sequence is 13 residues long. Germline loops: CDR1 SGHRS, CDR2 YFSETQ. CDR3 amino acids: CASSWGTGDMQYF. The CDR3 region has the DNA TGCGCCAGCAGCTGGGGGACAGGGGATATGCAGTATTTT.

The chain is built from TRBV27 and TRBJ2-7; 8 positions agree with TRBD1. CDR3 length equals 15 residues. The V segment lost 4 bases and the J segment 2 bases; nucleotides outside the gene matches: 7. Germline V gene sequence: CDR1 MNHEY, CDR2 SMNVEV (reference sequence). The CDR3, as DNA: TGTGCCAGCAGTTCTGCGGACAGGGCGCCCTACGAGCAGTACTTC. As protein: CASSSADRAPYEQYF.

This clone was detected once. The CDR3 nucleotides read TGTGCCTGGAATCCCAGCGGGGGGGCCTCCACCGGGGAGCTGTTTTTT. Encoded protein: CAWNPSGGASTGELFF. This chain connects TRBV30 to TRBJ2-2; 10 positions agree with TRBD2. V lost 4 bases, J lost 4 bases, and 9 bases stayed unmatched. Germline assignment: CDR1 GTSNPN and CDR2 SVGIG (reference sequence). This CDR3 region has 16 residues.

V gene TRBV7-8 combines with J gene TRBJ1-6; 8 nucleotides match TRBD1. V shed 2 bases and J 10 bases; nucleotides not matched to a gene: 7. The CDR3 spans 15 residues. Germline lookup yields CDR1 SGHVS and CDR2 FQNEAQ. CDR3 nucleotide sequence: TGTGCCAGCAGCTTATACGGGACAGGAGAGTCACCCCTCCACTTT. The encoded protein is CASSLYGTGESPLHF.

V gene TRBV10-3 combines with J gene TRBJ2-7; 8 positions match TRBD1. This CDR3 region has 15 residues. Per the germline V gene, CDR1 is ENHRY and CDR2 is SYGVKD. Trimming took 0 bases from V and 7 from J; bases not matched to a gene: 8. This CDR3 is CAISESNDRGLEQYF. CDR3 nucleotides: TGTGCCATCAGTGAGTCGAATGACAGGGGATTAGAGCAGTACTTC.

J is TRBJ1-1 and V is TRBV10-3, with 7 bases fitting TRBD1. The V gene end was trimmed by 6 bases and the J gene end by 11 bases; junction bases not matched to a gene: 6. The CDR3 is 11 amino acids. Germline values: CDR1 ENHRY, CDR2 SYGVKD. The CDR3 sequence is CAIRQGTGAFF. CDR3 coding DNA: TGTGCCATCAGACAGGGGACCGGGGCTTTCTTT.

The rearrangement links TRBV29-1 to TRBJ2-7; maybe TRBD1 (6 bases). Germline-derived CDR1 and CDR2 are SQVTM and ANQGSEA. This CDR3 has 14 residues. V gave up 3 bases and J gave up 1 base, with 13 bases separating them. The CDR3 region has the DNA TGCAGCGTTGAGGGGCAGGGGAAATCCTACGAGCAGTACTTC. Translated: CSVEGQGKSYEQYF.